Below, 16 T cell receptor beta chains from the same sample are listed, as sequenced in a study of blood T cell repertoires in COVID-19. Profiled with immunoSEQ multiplex PCR; TCRdb holds only in-frame clones, not every one. The table has about 130,000 clones, more than 75% seen once. Material: peripheral blood. These receptor sequences come from a woman in her fifties or sixties with acute or convalescent COVID-19.

This clone turned up a few times. V and J are TRBV3-1 (or the pseudogene TRBV3-2) and TRBJ1-2, with D possibly TRBD1 on 5 matching bases. CDR3 length: 14 amino acids. Between the trimmed V and J ends, which lost 4 bases and 6 bases, there was a span of 15 bases. Germline V gene sequence: CDR1 LGHDT, CDR2 YNNKEL (reference sequence). CDR3 in amino acids: CASSRLKGLDGYTF. The DNA for the CDR3 is TGTGCCAGCAGCCGCCTTAAGGGGCTCGATGGCTACACCTTC.

J is TRBJ2-5 and V is TRBV11-2; TRBD1 might be the D (7 bases). Germline V gives CDR1 SGHAT, CDR2 FQNNGV. This CDR3 contains 14 residues. The V and J ends lost 7 bases and 4 bases respectively, with 16 bases between them. The CDR3 sequence: CASTPSQGGETQYF. The CDR3 bases are TGTGCCAGCACCCCCTCGCAGGGGGGAGAGACCCAGTACTTC.

The chain couples TRBV6-5 to TRBJ1-4, with 7 bases fitting TRBD1. The CDR3 totals 15 residues. Germline-derived CDR1 and CDR2 are MNHEY and SVGAGI. V lost 8 bases to trimming and J lost 6 bases; unmatched junction nucleotides: 12. DNA for the CDR3: TGTGCCAGCCTGGGCGGGGCAGGGGGTGATGAAAAACTGTTTTTT. Translating it yields CASLGGAGGDEKLFF.

This clone appeared once. The chain is built from TRBV5-4 and TRBJ1-2; TRBD1 matches at 9 bases. Germline CDR1 and CDR2: SGHNT and YYREEE (reference sequence). The CDR3 is 16 amino acids. V lost 1 base and J lost 2; bases outside the gene matches: 6. As DNA, the CDR3 is TGTGCCAGCAGCTTGCCTCCGGGACAGGGCAACTATGGCTACACCTTC. Translation: CASSLPPGQGNYGYTF.

This chain uses TRBV28 with TRBJ2-1; 9 nucleotides match TRBD1. CDR1 is MDHEN and CDR2 is SYDVKM in the germline V gene. This CDR3 has 16 residues. The J segment lost 0 bases and the V segment lost 6 bases, leaving 6 bases of the junction unmatched. CDR3 in DNA: TGTGCCAGCAGCGGTCCGGGACAGGGCTCCTACAATGAGCAGTTCTTC. Its translation is CASSGPGQGSYNEQFF.

V gene TRBV29-1 combines with J gene TRBJ1-5; 7 positions match TRBD1. The CDR3 sequence is 13 residues long. The V gene end was trimmed by 5 bases and the J gene end by 2 bases; junction bases not matched to a gene: 3. CDR1 SQVTM and CDR2 ANQGSEA come from the germline V gene. CDR3 DNA: TGCAGCGTTACAGGGGAGGGCAATCAGCCCCAGCATTTT. This translates into CSVTGEGNQPQHF.

This clone came up once. The V call is TRBV28, the J call TRBJ1-2, with a weak D call TRBD1 (6 bases). The germline V gene encodes CDR1 MDHEN and CDR2 SYDVKM. CDR3 length: 15 amino acids. The ends were cut back, 2 bases at V and 4 bases at J, with 14 bases in the middle. CDR3 in DNA: TGTGCCAGCAGTTTAGAGGACAGAAACTTCTATGGCTACACCTTC. Its translation is CASSLEDRNFYGYTF.

V is TRBV2 and J is TRBJ1-3, with D unclear. CDR1 is SNHLY and CDR2 is FYNNEI in the germline V gene. V lost 7 bases and J lost 3, with 10 bases in between. This CDR3 spans 13 amino acids. The CDR3 sequence: CASMYGDGNTIYF. The CDR3 region has the DNA TGTGCCAGCATGTACGGGGATGGAAACACCATATATTTT.

The rearrangement links TRBV9 to TRBJ1-1; 9 bases are a match to TRBD1. V shed 6 bases, J shed 5 bases, and the junction held 5 bases outside the gene matches. The CDR3 has 13 amino acids. CDR1 and CDR2 from the germline V gene are SGDLS and YYNGEE. CDR3 DNA: TGTGCCAGCAACGACAGGGGGGATACTGAAGCTTTCTTT. This encodes CASNDRGDTEAFF. Based on the CDR3 plus reference TRBV9 and TRBJ1-1, the full variable domain is DSGVTQTPKHLITATGQRVTLRCSPRSGDLSVYWYQQSLDQGLQFLIQYYNGEERAKGNILERFSAQQFPDLHSELNLSSLELGDSALYFCASNDRGDTEAFFGQGTRLTVV.

J is TRBJ1-2 and V is TRBV9; no reliable D call. CDR1 and CDR2 (germline): SGDLS, YYNGEE. Trimming pared 4 bases from V and 6 bases from J, leaving 13 bases between. The CDR3 has 13 residues. The CDR3 DNA is TGTGCCAGCAGCTCCTCCACTATGGATGGCTACACCTTC. Its protein is CASSSSTMDGYTF.

V gene TRBV27 combines with J gene TRBJ2-6; D perhaps matches TRBD1 (5 bases). The CDR3 is 16 amino acids. Trimming took off 2 bases at V and 4 bases at J, with 12 bases between the two ends. CDR1 is MNHEY and CDR2 is SMNVEV in the germline V gene (reference sequence). CDR3 sequence reads: CASSLRAGFGANVLTF. CDR3 nucleotide sequence: TGTGCCAGCAGTTTAAGGGCAGGGTTCGGGGCCAACGTCCTGACTTTC.

J is TRBJ2-1 and V is TRBV5-6; TRBD2 is a possible D gene (6 bases). V lost 3 bases, J lost 2 bases, and 12 bases lay in between. The germline V gene encodes CDR1 SGHDT and CDR2 YYEEEE. The CDR3 has 15 amino acids. CDR3 nucleotides: TGTGCCAGCAGCTCCGGGAGTTCCCCCTACAATGAGCAGTTCTTC. This gives the protein CASSSGSSPYNEQFF. The complete variable domain, with remaining parts taken from reference TRBV5-6 and TRBJ2-1, reads DAGVTQSPTHLIKTRGQQVTLRCSPKSGHDTVSWYQQALGQGPQFIFQYYEEEERQRGNFPDRFSGHQFPNYSSELNVNALLLGDSALYLCASSSGSSPYNEQFFGPGTRLTVL.

The V and J genes are TRBV28 and TRBJ1-3, with a possible D match to TRBD1 (5 bases). CDR1 MDHEN and CDR2 SYDVKM come from the germline V gene. Between the trimmed V and J ends, which lost 3 bases and 4 bases, there was a span of 13 bases. This CDR3 region has 15 residues. CDR3: CASSFGRRAGNTIYF. As DNA, the CDR3 is TGTGCCAGCAGTTTCGGACGCAGGGCCGGAAACACCATATATTTT.

This chain links TRBV28 with TRBJ1-2; tentative D call: TRBD1 (5 bases). Trimming left V 6 bases short and J 4 bases short, with 12 bases between. Germline loops: CDR1 MDHEN, CDR2 SYDVKM. This CDR3 region has 13 residues. The CDR3 DNA is TGTGCCAGCAGACGAACAGGACCCTATGGCTACACCTTC. Encoded protein: CASRRTGPYGYTF.

The CDR3 sequence: CASSPLGRTGNTGELFF. As DNA, the CDR3 is TGCGCCAGCAGCCCGCTAGGCCGGACAGGGAACACCGGGGAGCTGTTTTTT. The J gene is TRBJ2-2, the V gene TRBV4-1; 7 bases line up with TRBD1. Germline CDR1 MGHRA, CDR2 YSYEKL. The CDR3 covers 17 residues. Trimming cost V 4 bases and J 1 base; bases outside gene matches: 9.

The chain uses TRBV10-3 and TRBJ1-1, with TRBD1 identical over 9 bases. The germline gives CDR1 ENHRY, CDR2 SYGVKD. J gave up 7 bases and V 0 bases, and 6 bases lay outside the gene matches. This CDR3 is built from 15 residues. CDR3 sequence reads: CAISESSGTGFEAFF. Written as DNA, the CDR3 is TGTGCCATCAGTGAGTCATCTGGGACAGGGTTTGAAGCTTTCTTT.